This TCR beta chain was documented in a study of cytomegalovirus exposure and HLA in healthy donors. Study as a whole: According to later analysis, the same platform produced the approximately 120 validation and some 680 first-cohort repertoires. The study's findings and limits: Many donors carried some public TCRs, although rarity characterized most TCR sequences.

The donors were members of the validation cohort, which comprised 90 to 150 subjects and was separate from the first cohort of 730 or so subjects. The method was immunoSEQ multiplex PCR; TCRdb's version includes in-frame clones alone and lacks a portion of them. The sample comprises around 300,000 clones, roughly 85% of which are singletons, and approximately 1% rests with the top ten. A note on this clone: The target antigen is unknown.

CDR3 length: 15 residues. The germline gives CDR1 LNHDA, CDR2 SQIVND (reference sequence). J lost 8 bases, V lost 7 bases, and 11 bases had no gene match. This receptor was identified in a woman aged 18-29 years in good health and CMV-seronegative. The chain couples TRBV19 to TRBJ2-1, with 10 bases identical to TRBD1. Sequenced material: PBMCs. CDR3 bases: TGTGCCAGTAACGGGGGACAGGGGCCCTGGGATGAGCAGTTCTTC. Residues: CASNGGQGPWDEQFF.